The 8 T cell receptor beta chains given below trace back to one sample, sequenced in a study of cytomegalovirus exposure and HLA in healthy donors. The PCR used 60 Vbeta and 13 Jbeta primers. Profiling relied on immunoSEQ multiplex PCR, and the TCRdb table lists in-frame clones only, not all of them. The sample consists of 180,000 or so clones, approximately 83% of them appearing once. Sequencing was carried out using PBMCs. The receptors shown here come from a man aged 18-30 years in good health and CMV-seropositive.

The chain has TRBV11-2 and TRBJ2-7, with 8 bases aligning to TRBD2. Germline lookup yields CDR1 SGHAT and CDR2 FQNNGV. The J segment lost 2 bases and the V segment lost 6 bases, leaving 6 bases of the junction unmatched. The CDR3 loop spans 14 amino acids. The CDR3 spells CASRRGAGAYEQYF. DNA of the CDR3: TGTGCCAGCAGGCGGGGGGCCGGAGCCTACGAGCAGTACTTC.

The chain is built from TRBV19 and TRBJ1-2; 10 positions match TRBD1. CDR3 size: 14 residues. Germline V gene lookup returns CDR1 LNHDA and CDR2 SQIVND (reference sequence). Trimming cost V 5 bases and J 4 bases; bases outside gene matches: 4. The CDR3 DNA reads TGTGCCAGTAGTTCCGACAGGGGGCTCTATGGCTACACCTTC. Its translation is CASSSDRGLYGYTF.

This clone was seen a single time. The gene calls are TRBV5-6 and TRBJ2-7; 11 bases fit TRBD2. Germline values: CDR1 SGHDT, CDR2 YYEEEE. V lost 0 bases to trimming and J lost 3 bases; unmatched junction nucleotides: 5. The CDR3 contains 16 residues. CDR3 protein: CASSLDPSGGNYEQYF. CDR3 DNA: TGTGCCAGCAGCTTGGACCCTAGCGGGGGGAACTACGAGCAGTACTTC.

The gene calls are TRBV6-1 and TRBJ2-3, with 10 bases identical to TRBD1. The CDR3 is 15 amino acids. The junction had 5 bases not matched to a gene; V was cut back by 4 bases and J by 4 bases. CDR1 MNHNS and CDR2 SASEGT come from the germline V gene. DNA of the CDR3: TGTGCCAGCAGTGCCGAGACAGGGGGCGCAGATACGCAGTATTTT. Its protein is CASSAETGGADTQYF.

DNA for the CDR3: TGTGCCAGCAGTGAATCGGGGACCGGGGAGCTGTTTTTT. The encoded protein is CASSESGTGELFF. The gene calls are TRBV6-1 and TRBJ2-2; D is perhaps TRBD2 (5 bases). In germline, CDR1 is MNHNS, CDR2 SASEGT. This CDR3 is built from 13 residues. V lost 2 bases and J lost 5, with 6 bases in between.

V gene TRBV27 combines with J gene TRBJ2-3, with 9 bases matching TRBD2. Germline V gene sequence: CDR1 MNHEY, CDR2 SMNVEV (reference sequence). The junction had 8 bases not matched to a gene; V was cut back by 5 bases and J by 2 bases. The CDR3 is made up of 16 amino acids. The chain's CDR3 is CASSPLAGTYTDTQYF. In DNA, the CDR3 is TGTGCCAGCAGTCCCCTAGCGGGGACCTACACAGATACGCAGTATTTT.

This clone was seen only a few times. The chain links TRBV5-8 to TRBJ2-1, with unresolved D. Trimming took 4 bases from V and 10 from J, leaving 15 bases between them. The germline V gene encodes CDR1 SGHTS and CDR2 YDEGEE. CDR3 length: 13 residues. The CDR3 here is CASSRQVDGEQFF. Here the CDR3 DNA reads TGTGCCAGCAGCCGTCAGGTCGATGGGGAGCAGTTCTTC.

The genes are TRBV27 and TRBJ2-2; D is perhaps TRBD2 (6 bases). CDR1 and CDR2 from the germline V gene are MNHEY and SMNVEV (reference sequence). V was cut by 1 base and J by 1 base, with 16 bases left in between. The CDR3 extends over 18 amino acids. DNA of the CDR3: TGTGCCAGCAGTTTATATGGTCCGGTGGGAGGGAACACCGGGGAGCTGTTTTTT. Its translation: CASSLYGPVGGNTGELFF.